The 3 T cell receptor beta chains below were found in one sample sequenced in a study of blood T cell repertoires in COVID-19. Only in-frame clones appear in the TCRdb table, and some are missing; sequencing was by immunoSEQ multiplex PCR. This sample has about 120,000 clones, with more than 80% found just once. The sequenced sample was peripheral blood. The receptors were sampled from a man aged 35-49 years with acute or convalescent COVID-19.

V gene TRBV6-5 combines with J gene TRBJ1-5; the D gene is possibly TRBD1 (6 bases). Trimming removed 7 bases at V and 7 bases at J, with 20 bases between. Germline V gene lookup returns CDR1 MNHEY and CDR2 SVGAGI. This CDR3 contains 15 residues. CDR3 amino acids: CASNPRGAGDQPQHF. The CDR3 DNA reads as TGTGCCAGCAATCCACGTGGGGCAGGGGACCAGCCCCAGCATTTT.

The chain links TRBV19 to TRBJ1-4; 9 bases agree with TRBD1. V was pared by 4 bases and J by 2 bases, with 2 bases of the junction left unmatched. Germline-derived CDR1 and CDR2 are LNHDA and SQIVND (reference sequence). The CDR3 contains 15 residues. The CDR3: CASSTTGGTNEKLFF. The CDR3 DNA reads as TGTGCCAGTAGTACCACAGGGGGCACTAATGAAAAACTGTTTTTT.

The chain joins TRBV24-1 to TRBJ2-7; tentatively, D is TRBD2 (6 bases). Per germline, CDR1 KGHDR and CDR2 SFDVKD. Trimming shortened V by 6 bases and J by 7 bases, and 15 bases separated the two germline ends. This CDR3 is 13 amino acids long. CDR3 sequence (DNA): TGTGCCACCAGTCACCGGGGGTTGGGGGAGCAGTACTTC. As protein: CATSHRGLGEQYF.